The present entry profiles one TCR beta chain with its context. Its matching antigen is unknown. Use of 60 Vbeta and 13 Jbeta primers characterized the PCR. Generated by immunoSEQ multiplex PCR, the TCRdb table keeps only in-frame clones and is missing some. The sample lists about 210,000 clones, about 85% occurring once. The sample is drawn from a study of cytomegalovirus exposure and HLA in healthy donors. About the study: Researchers previously reported finding 90 million to 120 million unique TCR beta sequences from 150 million to 200 million T cells. General study findings and limits: TCR beta V- and J-gene trimming, according to a later analysis, was linked to a missense DCLRE1C variant. Rarity marked most TCR sequences, yet some public TCRs occurred in many donors.

CDR1 and CDR2 from the germline V gene are MNHEY and SMNVEV (reference sequence). V was pared by 5 bases and J by 3 bases, with 20 bases between. The CDR3 length is 16 residues. The sample consisted of PBMCs. This chain uses TRBV27 with TRBJ2-7; tentatively, D is TRBD1 (5 bases). The TCR comes from a boy aged 2-15 years in good health and CMV-seronegative. The CDR3 region is CASSVMGHSIIYEQYF. The CDR3 DNA sequence: TGTGCCAGCAGTGTGATGGGGCACTCGATTATCTACGAGCAGTACTTC.